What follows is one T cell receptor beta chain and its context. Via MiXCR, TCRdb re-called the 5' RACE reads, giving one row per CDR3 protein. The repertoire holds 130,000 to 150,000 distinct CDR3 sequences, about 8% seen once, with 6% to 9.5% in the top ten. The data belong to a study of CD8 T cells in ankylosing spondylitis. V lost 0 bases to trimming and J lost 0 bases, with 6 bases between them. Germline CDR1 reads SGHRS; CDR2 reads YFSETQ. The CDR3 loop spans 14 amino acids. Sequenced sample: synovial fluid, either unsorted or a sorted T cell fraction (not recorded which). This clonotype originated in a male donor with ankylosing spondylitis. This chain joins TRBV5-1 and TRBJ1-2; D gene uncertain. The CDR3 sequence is CASSLERTNYGYTF. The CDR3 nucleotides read TGCGCCAGCAGCTTGGAACGGACTAACTATGGCTACACCTTC.